The clone carrying this T cell receptor (beta chain) was observed a handful of times. Antigen unknown. This sample was taken from a study of blood T cells in healthy people across ages. The study's findings and limits: Reliance upon unsorted PBMCs precluded definitive naive versus antigen-experienced comparison. In these data, TCR beta diversity tracked strongly with naive T cell percentage.

Isolated per sample were at least 6 million PBMCs. The authors extracted at least 5 micrograms of total RNA per sample. Trimming stripped 3 bases from V and 2 bases from J, with 17 bases between. The germline V gene has CDR1 SGDLS and CDR2 YYNGEE. The CDR3 covers 16 residues. For the second PCR, which ran for about 6 to 12 cycles, a sample-barcoded 5' primer and a J-beta primer mix were used. TCRdb used MiXCR to reprocess the 5' RACE reads, holding one entry per CDR3 protein. Altogether just over 1 million distinct CDR3 sequences are present, around 43% being singletons, with the ten largest covering approximately 17%.

Source material: blood. This receptor was identified in a woman aged 55-70 years in good health. This chain connects TRBV9 to TRBJ1-1; TRBD1 is a possible D gene (5 bases). CDR3 amino acids: CASSAVSGTVNTEAFF. The CDR3 DNA follows: TGTGCCAGCAGCGCCGTATCAGGGACGGTAAACACTGAAGCTTTCTTT.